This T cell receptor (beta chain) was profiled in a study of cytomegalovirus exposure and HLA in healthy donors (TCRdb year 2017). Broadly, across the study: According to an earlier analysis of 450 to 650 of the donors, 150 million to 200 million T cells yielded approximately 120 million unique TCR beta sequences and about 300 Gb of sequence data. Along with the roughly 670-subject first cohort, a separate validation cohort of over 90 different subjects was used. Rather than drawing on any new phenotypic data, the later analysis identified candidate immune exposures from TCR beta sequences and the way those sequences occurred across donors. About five DR-DQ haplotypes were treated as single units for association and clustering because of strong linkage in the cohort. HLA typing covered class I and class II loci at four-digit resolution. In a later genetic analysis, genome-wide SNP genotypes for about three fifths of the 666 donors were used, and that subset was treated as a discovery cohort. Every repertoire in the discovery cohort had been generated on one and the same sequencing platform. Using immunosequencing, the study profiled T cell repertoires from about 620 subjects and related those repertoires to cytomegalovirus serostatus. Of the 350 to 450 genotyped donors, 65% to 90% fell in the genetic ancestry cluster associated with self-reported Caucasian donors. Donor age, sex, ethnicity and CMV serostatus were compiled alongside the repertoire data. An early release that covered around 590 HLA-typed donors contained around 300 gigabases of sequencing data and approximately 85 million unique TCR sequences. The number of typed donors differed by locus: about 629-640 for A, B, C, DRB1 and DQB1; 522 for DQA1; 606 for DPA1; and 450 to 480 for DPB1. To decide whether each TCR beta V gene segment behaved as functional or pseudogenic, an earlier analysis of approximately 590 of the donors relied on high-throughput TCR beta sequencing. A later analysis re-examined previously published TCR beta repertoires from roughly 720 donors and added high-resolution HLA genotyping to investigate patterns of TCR occurrence. To predict cytomegalovirus infection status, the study combined high-throughput TCR immunosequencing, statistical association of individual TCRs with disease status, and machine learning. Among roughly 400 genotyped donors of the cohort, an average of about 240,000 unique TCR beta nucleotide sequences were sequenced per donor, approximately 20% of them non-productive. The study was designed to test whether signatures of past pathogen exposure could be identified by cataloging public T cell receptors.

The paper as a whole reports these results and caveats: The study gave a list of about 170 TCR beta chains associated with cytomegalovirus. A later analysis found that TCR association rates varied across HLA loci, with DRB1 alleles showing the most associated TCRs and HLA-C alleles the fewest. CMV serostatus was the only immune exposure information available for the cohort. Because counts were too low, roughly 16 rarely observed V segments, including chromosome 9 orphons, were left out of the earlier analysis of some 600 of the donors. In a later genetic analysis, fewer N-insertions in productive TCRs were reported among donors in an Asian-associated ancestry cluster than the roughly 710-donor mean. According to a later analysis, most CMV-associated TCR beta chains appeared to be HLA-restricted, and the HLA associations seemed to be driven largely by CMV exposure. Only TCR beta chains were sequenced in this cohort, and the absence of alpha or paired-chain data limited detectable features. A cluster of highly shared sequence variants was judged likely to represent a technical artifact of the sequencing pipeline. Most TCR sequences were seen in very few donors, while some public TCRs were found in many individuals. A later analysis reported that several top co-occurrence clusters appeared linked to parvovirus B19, influenza, CMV and Epstein-Barr virus. The authors suggested that the approach could potentially be extended to other disease states and immunological phenotypes. A later analysis found that HLA-associated TCR beta chains were more clonally expanded and had lower generation probabilities than equally common non-associated chains. An association between a missense DCLRE1C variant and V-gene and J-gene trimming of TCR beta chains was found in a later genetic analysis and replicated in an independent cohort. Some IMGT-functional V segments, including TRBV6-2 and TRBV6-3, could not be distinguished by the 87-base-pair reads and were therefore excluded. At a false discovery rate of 0.05, a later analysis linked under 20,000 TCR beta sequences to specific HLA alleles. Cytomegalovirus status was reported to be diagnosed by the classifier with high specificity and sensitivity in both the original and validation cohorts. Assigning TCR associations to individual alleles was difficult when HLA alleles, especially DR and DQ, strongly co-occurred. HLA typing was unavailable for some donors at each locus, so association tests used only the typed subset. A further reported finding was that TCR beta sequences accurately predicted the HLA-A and HLA-B alleles for most subjects in the first cohort. Correlated functional status among segregating V segments might be attributable to linkage disequilibrium, but an unknown experimental factor could not be ruled out. A few of the identified cytomegalovirus-associated TCR beta chains were confirmed in vitro to be specific for cytomegalovirus antigens. In an earlier analysis of a few hundred of the donors, most TCR beta V segments were observed in productive rearrangements about 87% or about 30% of the time, broadly matching IMGT annotations. Sequencing depth was assumed to be roughly uniform across donors in the presence/absence analyses, though that assumption may not hold.

The library relied on the immunoSEQ multiplex PCR assay. For the multiplex PCR, a mixture combining 60 forward primers for TCR Vbeta segments and 13 reverse primers for TCR Jbeta segments was used. The CDR3 region of rearranged TCR beta genes was amplified from genomic DNA with a multiplex PCR assay. Amplified TCR beta libraries were sequenced as 87-base-pair reads on the Illumina HiSeq System. Processing in the source paper ran as follows. A later analysis tallied around 82 million unique TCR beta chains across the approximately 670 repertoires, and approximately 12 million of those chains were shared by two or more donors. Raw reads were error-corrected and collapsed into unique sequences by a nearest-neighbor algorithm in which closely related sequences were merged to remove PCR and sequencing errors. Alignment of CDR3 sequences to IMGT reference sequences was used to assign V, D and J gene segments. Each retained sequence needed at least a six-nucleotide match to both a V gene segment and a J gene segment. Rearrangements were called productive when the CDR3 lacked stop codons and stayed in frame with V and J; all others were non-productive. CDR3 was defined by IMGT convention, running from the second conserved V-encoded cysteine to the conserved J-encoded phenylalanine. Sequences without an unambiguous match to a single V gene segment were excluded from the earlier analysis of 450 to 650 of the donors. In an earlier analysis of several hundred of the donors, a V segment was called functional when productive rearrangements were above 56.7%, and segregating when the standard deviation between donors exceeded 5%. To diagnose cytomegalovirus status from the catalog of TCR beta chain sequences, a statistical classification framework was built. A later analysis assigned V and J genes by comparing TCR nucleotide sequences with IMGT/GENE-DB human TR gene sequences. A later analysis assigned CDR3 sequences and most-parsimonious VDJ recombination scenarios with the TCRdist pipeline. In a later analysis, each TCR beta chain was defined by its CDR3 amino acid sequence together with its V-gene family, and reads lacking a unique V-gene family were excluded. A later analysis removed roughly 590 highly shared, low-generation-probability nucleotide sequences to deal with suspected cross-contamination and a sequencing artifact. In a later analysis, a clonal expansion index for each public chain was calculated from normalized within-repertoire ranks of inferred template counts. In a later analysis, generation probabilities were computed using a VDJ recombination model fitted to out-of-frame rearrangements, and the results were checked against IGoR. In a later analysis, TCR-TCR, TCR-HLA and TCR-CMV co-occurrence was scored with hypergeometric tests, and a repertoire-size bias correction was applied to TCR pairs. To estimate false discovery rates, a later analysis permuted the HLA or CMV assignments 20 times. In a later analysis, co-occurring TCRs were grouped using DBSCAN, and TCRdist sequence similarity was added for clustering within HLA-allele-positive subsets. Repertoires with fewer than 30,000 or more than 120,000 public chains were left out of co-occurrence clustering, as were five repertoires with anomalous nucleotide sharing. In its TCRdb copy, this immuneACCESS table keeps in-frame sequences only and misses some clones. Where compared with another copy, unresolved V genes explain less than half of these, and the others have no known cause. For V, J and clone size, that table is used; D and trimming come from the DNA. The sample table lists over 85,000 clones, around 76% of them with a count of one. The ten largest clones take up roughly 13% of the sample.

The cohort consisted of 666 healthy bone marrow donors. At the time of sampling, all cohort members were nominally healthy, though unrecorded immune exposures were likely present. The donor was CMV seropositive and was included in the group of 300 or so seropositive cohort members. A peripheral blood sample was provided by each donor, and peripheral blood mononuclear cells were used for TCR beta sequencing. Genomic DNA extraction from the blood cell samples was performed with the Qiagen DNeasy Blood Extraction Kit. From cysteine to phenylalanine, the CDR3 is 11 amino acids long. The read is trimmed to its CDR3 DNA, 33 bases read in frame from base 1. Per the germline V gene (reference sequence), DFQATT is the CDR1 and SNEGSKA is the CDR2. V ends up 5 bases short and J 6 bases short, with an unmatched junction base count of 3. For this clone: Its binding antigen is unknown. No base-level quality is on record; no much larger clone is a single base apart.

The sequenced sample was PBMCs. The chain joins TRBV20-1 to TRBJ1-1, with 7 central nucleotides matching TRBD1. The sequence derives from a man aged 25 to 40 in good health and CMV-seropositive. The base sequence is TGCAGTGCTCCTCAGGGGGCTGAAGCTTTCTTT. Its amino acids are CSAPQGAEAFF.